This T cell receptor beta chain comes out of a study of CD4 T cells in relation to SARS-CoV-2 and coronaviruses. On the study more broadly: PBMCs were cultured with antigen for nine to ten days before TCR beta sequencing.

Germline V gene lookup returns CDR1 SGHAT and CDR2 FQNNGV. V was cut by 5 bases and J by 2 bases, with 13 bases left in between. The CDR3 covers 14 residues. Before the COVID-19 pandemic, during about 2010-2019, CD4+ T cells were taken from unexposed donors. The cells were cultured for about ten days before CD4+ T cells were isolated. As cell numbers allowed, unexposed-donor CD4+ T cells faced SARS-CoV-2 S/N and four cold-coronavirus spikes. With regard to this clone: The target antigen is unknown.

Profiled with immunoSEQ multiplex PCR; TCRdb holds only in-frame clones, not every one. Among around 28,000 clones listed, 70% to 80% were seen once. The TCR comes from a human donor in good health. The genes are TRBV11-2 and TRBJ2-7; a weak D match, TRBD1 (6 bases). Sequencing used CD4+ T cells from PBMCs, cultured in vitro. CDR3 region: CASSVTGTPYEQYF. CDR3 nucleotide sequence: TGTGCCAGCAGCGTCACCGGGACACCCTACGAGCAGTACTTC.